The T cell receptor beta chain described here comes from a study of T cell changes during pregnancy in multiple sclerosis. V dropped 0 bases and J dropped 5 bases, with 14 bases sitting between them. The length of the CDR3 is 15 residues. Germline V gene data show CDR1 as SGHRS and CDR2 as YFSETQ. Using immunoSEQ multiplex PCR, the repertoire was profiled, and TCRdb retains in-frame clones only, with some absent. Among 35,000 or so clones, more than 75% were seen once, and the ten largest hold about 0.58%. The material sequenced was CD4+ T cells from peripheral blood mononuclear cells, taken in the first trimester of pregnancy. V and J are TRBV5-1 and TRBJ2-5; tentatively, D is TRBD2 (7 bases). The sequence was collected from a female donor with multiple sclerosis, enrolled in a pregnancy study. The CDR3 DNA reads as TGCGCCAGCAGCTTGGCGGCGGGGGCGGTCGAGACCCAGTACTTC. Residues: CASSLAAGAVETQYF.